The clone carrying this TCR beta chain was observed once. This may come from a read error, since a much larger clone is one base off. The data are from a study of tumor and adjacent non-tumor tissue in lung cancer. This sample's RNA came from whole unsorted tissue. Three rounds of nested PCR, following a modified ARM-PCR protocol, produced the TCRbeta library. Each CDR3 protein is one row after TCRdb ran MiXCR on the multiplex PCR reads. This sample has approximately 100,000 distinct CDR3 sequences; roughly 73% occur once, and the top ten carry approximately 35%. The CDR3 is 15 residues long. The gene calls are TRBV12-3 or TRBV12-4 and TRBJ2-1; D ambiguous. This sequence originates from a woman aged 55-69 years with non-small cell lung cancer. The sample taken for sequencing was lung tumor tissue. As DNA, the CDR3 is TGTGCCCGCAGCCCTGATTGGACGCCGTCCAATGAGCAGTTCTTC. Its translation is CARSPDWTPSNEQFF.